The 17 T cell receptor beta chains below were found in one sample sequenced in a study of control samples from healthy donors and cancer patients. Sequencing used immunoSEQ multiplex PCR; TCRdb keeps in-frame clones, though not all of them. The data hold about 79,000 clones, with 80% to 95% observed a single time. Sequencing input: PBMCs. Every receptor here comes from a woman aged 40 to 50 with lung cancer.

This chain joins TRBV6-5 and TRBJ1-4; TRBD1 might be the D (6 bases). V lost 6 bases, J lost 7 bases, and 15 bases lay in between. Germline loops: CDR1 MNHEY, CDR2 SVGAGI. The CDR3 has 14 residues. CDR3 DNA: TGTGCCAGCAGGTACAGGGAGGGCGGTGAAAAACTGTTTTTT. Its protein product is CASRYREGGEKLFF.

The chain is built from TRBV13 and TRBJ2-7; D is unclear. Trimming removed 1 base from V and 3 bases from J, with 4 bases in between. This CDR3 has 12 residues. The V gene's germline CDR1 is PRHDT and CDR2 FYEKMQ (reference sequence). CDR3 in DNA: TGTGCCAGCAGCTTAGCGAACTACGAGCAGTACTTC. Encoded protein: CASSLANYEQYF.

The chain recombines TRBV14 with TRBJ2-5, with 10 bases aligning to TRBD2. The junction had 9 bases not matched to a gene; V was cut back by 3 bases and J by 5 bases. Germline V gives CDR1 SGHDN, CDR2 FVKESK. This CDR3 comprises 16 residues. The CDR3 bases are TGTGCCAGCAGCCACTTAGCGGGGGGCTTGGGGGAGACCCAGTACTTC. It encodes CASSHLAGGLGETQYF.

The V gene is TRBV5-4, the J gene TRBJ2-2; D ambiguous. The CDR3 covers 13 residues. Trimming left V 0 bases short and J 8 bases short, with 8 bases between. Germline CDR1 and CDR2: SGHNT and YYREEE (reference sequence). CDR3 coding DNA: TGTGCCAGCAGCTTGGCCGACGGGGGGGAGCTGTTTTTT. Encoded protein: CASSLADGGELFF.

The rearrangement joins TRBV5-1 to TRBJ1-1, with D perhaps TRBD1 (5 bases). V shed 8 bases and J shed 5 bases, with 22 bases lying between them. Germline-derived CDR1 and CDR2 are SGHRS and YFSETQ. The CDR3 spans 15 residues. DNA for the CDR3: TGCGCCAGTCAAGGGGCCTCCAACAGTGAGACTGAAGCTTTCTTT. Translating it yields CASQGASNSETEAFF. The whole variable domain, remainder taken from reference TRBV5-1 and TRBJ1-1, is KAGVTQTPRYLIKTRGQQVTLSCSPISGHRSVSWYQQTPGQGLQFLFEYFSETQRNKGNFPGRFSGRQFSNSRSEMNVSTLELGDSALYLCASQGASNSETEAFFGQGTRLTVV.

This clone showed up just once. This chain connects TRBV7-8 to TRBJ1-5, with D possibly matching TRBD1 (6 bases). Trimming cost V 6 bases and J 4 bases, with 25 bases left between them. CDR1 is SGHVS and CDR2 is FQNEAQ in the germline V gene. This CDR3 has 18 residues. The CDR3 protein is CASSQSPSGLGANQPQHF. DNA of the CDR3: TGTGCCAGCAGTCAATCCCCTAGCGGGTTGGGGGCAAATCAGCCCCAGCATTTT. The whole variable domain, remainder taken from reference TRBV7-8 and TRBJ1-5, is GAGVSQSPRYKVAKRGQDVALRCDPISGHVSLFWYQQALGQGPEFLTYFQNEAQLDKSGLPSDRFFAERPEGSVSTLKIQRTQQEDSAVYLCASSQSPSGLGANQPQHFGDGTRLSIL.

The chain carries TRBV6-5 and TRBJ1-3; 8 bases line up with TRBD1. The CDR3 totals 14 residues. Germline V CDR1 and CDR2: MNHEY, SVGAGI. The V and J ends lost 8 bases and 11 bases, in that order; junction bases with no gene match: 14. DNA for the CDR3: TGTGCCAGCGTTGCGGGACAGGCGGGCATATCCATATATTTT. Its protein product is CASVAGQAGISIYF.

To note about this clone: One end of the junction varies from germline; a read error may be responsible. The chain uses TRBV7-3 and TRBJ2-3, with D perhaps matching TRBD1 (6 bases). The CDR3 length is 19 residues. CDR1 is SGHTA, CDR2 FQGTGA, per germline. CDR3 bases: TGTGCCAGCAGGTTAAAATCCGTACAGACAGGACCTTACACAGATACGCAGTATTTT. Its translation: CASRLKSVQTGPYTDTQYF.

The chain has TRBV6-1 and TRBJ2-6; 8 bases agree with TRBD1. Germline V lookup: CDR1 MNHNS, CDR2 SASEGT. The CDR3 totals 20 residues. V lost 0 bases to trimming and J lost 0 bases; unmatched junction nucleotides: 10. In DNA form, the CDR3 reads TGTGCCAGCAGTGAAGCTATCAAGGGACAGGCCTACTCTGGGGCCAACGTCCTGACTTTC. Protein: CASSEAIKGQAYSGANVLTF.

The rearrangement joins TRBV11-2 to TRBJ2-1; maybe TRBD2 (7 bases). Trimming stripped 8 bases from V and 8 bases from J, with 22 bases between. This CDR3 is 15 amino acids long. Germline lookup yields CDR1 SGHAT and CDR2 FQNNGV. CDR3 residues: CASSHGEGVIDEQFF. CDR3 sequence (DNA): TGTGCCAGCTCCCACGGGGAGGGGGTTATAGATGAGCAGTTCTTC.

This chain links TRBV15 with TRBJ1-1; D unclear. The CDR3 totals 14 residues. The germline V and J ends were trimmed by 0 bases and 6 bases, with 11 bases remaining between them. The germline gives CDR1 LNHNV, CDR2 YYDKDF (reference sequence). CDR3 protein: CATSREVGEPEAFF. For the CDR3, the DNA is TGTGCCACCAGCAGAGAGGTTGGTGAACCTGAAGCTTTCTTT.

As DNA, the CDR3 is TGTGCCAGCAGTTGGGGCGCCACTGAAGCTTTCTTT. Translating gives CASSWGATEAFF. The genes are TRBV28 and TRBJ1-1; the D gene is possibly TRBD1 (5 bases). Looked up from germline, CDR1 is MDHEN and CDR2 is SYDVKM. With 4 bases removed from V and 4 bases from J, the gap between germline ends came to 7 bases. The CDR3 extends over 12 amino acids.

This chain connects TRBV19 to TRBJ1-2; D unclear. The CDR3 is 16 amino acids. In germline, CDR1 is LNHDA, CDR2 SQIVND (reference sequence). Trimming took 8 bases from V and 2 from J, leaving 21 bases between them. This chain's CDR3 is CASSPDPMALNYGYTF. The DNA of the CDR3 is TGTGCCAGTTCACCGGACCCCATGGCGTTAAACTATGGCTACACCTTC.

This rearrangement joins TRBV4-1 to TRBJ2-1; 8 bases align to TRBD2. V dropped 0 bases and J dropped 1; count of bases not matched to a gene: 8. The germline V gene has CDR1 MGHRA and CDR2 YSYEKL. The CDR3 consists of 18 residues. CDR3: CASSQDSAGVSSYNEQFF. The CDR3 coding sequence is TGCGCCAGCAGCCAAGATTCAGCGGGGGTGAGTTCCTACAATGAGCAGTTCTTC.

The rearrangement uses TRBV7-8 and TRBJ1-1; TRBD1 matches 9 bases. CDR3 size: 15 residues. In germline, CDR1 is SGHVS, CDR2 FQNEAQ. V dropped 6 bases and J dropped 4; count of bases not matched to a gene: 9. The chain's CDR3 is CASSEQGARTTEAFF. In DNA form, the CDR3 reads TGTGCCAGCAGTGAACAGGGGGCGCGGACCACTGAAGCTTTCTTT.

This clone appeared a single time. The genes are TRBV5-1 and TRBJ1-4; tentative D call: TRBD1 (6 bases). Germline CDR1 SGHRS, CDR2 YFSETQ. There are 16 residues in the CDR3. The germline V and J ends were trimmed by 1 base and 0 bases, with 10 bases remaining between them. CDR3 region: CASSLIGGATNEKLFF. The CDR3 DNA reads TGCGCCAGCAGCTTGATAGGGGGAGCAACTAATGAAAAACTGTTTTTT.

The chain employs TRBV6-5 and TRBJ2-5; D might be TRBD2 (6 bases). CDR3 size: 14 residues. V was cut by 6 bases and J by 6 bases, with 17 bases left in between. From germline, CDR1 is MNHEY and CDR2 SVGAGI. The CDR3 sequence is CASSPGERAKTQYF. The CDR3 nucleotides are TGTGCCAGCAGCCCAGGAGAGCGGGCCAAGACCCAGTACTTC.